The 24 T cell receptor beta chains listed next were all sequenced from one sample in a study of cytomegalovirus exposure and HLA in healthy donors (dated 2017 in TCRdb). Libraries were made using the immunoSEQ multiplex PCR assay. TCRdb obtained this table from immuneACCESS and retained in-frame rearrangements with V and J assigned. These tables miss some clones; where compared with another copy, unresolved V genes account for less than half of the shortfall, and the remainder is unexplained. This sample gives about 260,000 clones in total; roughly 91% of them show up just once. Jointly, the top ten make up approximately 3% of the sample. Material: PBMCs. These receptors were obtained from a woman aged 30 to 39 in good health and CMV-seronegative.

The chain carries TRBV6-5 and TRBJ2-5; TRBD1 matches at 7 bases. CDR3 length: 12 amino acids. Germline V gene sequence: CDR1 MNHEY, CDR2 SVGAGI. The junction had 3 bases not matched to a gene; V was cut back by 6 bases and J by 5 bases. Written as DNA, the CDR3 is TGTGCCAGCAGACACAGGGGTGAGACCCAGTACTTC. The encoded protein is CASRHRGETQYF.

The chain employs TRBV2 and TRBJ2-7, with 10 bases fitting TRBD1. Germline trimming cut 6 bases from V and 3 bases from J; bases unmatched to any gene: 8. The length of the CDR3 is 15 residues. CDR1 is SNHLY and CDR2 is FYNNEI in the germline V gene. The CDR3 nucleotides read TGTGCCAGCAGCGTCGACAGGGGGCGCATCTACGAGCAGTACTTC. Its translation is CASSVDRGRIYEQYF. The whole variable domain, remainder taken from reference TRBV2 and TRBJ2-7, is EPEVTQTPSHQVTQMGQEVILRCVPISNHLYFYWYRQILGQKVEFLVSFYNNEISEKSEIFDDQFSVERPDGSNFTLKIRSTKLEDSAMYFCASSVDRGRIYEQYFGPGTRLTVT.

In this sample, this clone turned up once. This chain connects TRBV28 to TRBJ1-2, with 7 positions matching TRBD1. J gave up 4 bases and V 5 bases, and 10 bases lay outside the gene matches. The CDR3 runs 15 residues. CDR1 and CDR2 (germline): MDHEN, SYDVKM. The CDR3 DNA sequence: TGTGCCAGCAGTCCGACAGGGTTGGTGAGCTATGGCTACACCTTC. It translates to CASSPTGLVSYGYTF.

This clone has a count of ten or more. The chain employs TRBV12-5 and TRBJ2-7; 8 bases fit TRBD1. V shed 1 base, J shed 5 bases, and the junction held 1 base outside the gene matches. This CDR3 region has 13 residues. CDR1 is LGHNT and CDR2 is FRNRAP in the germline V gene. CDR3 amino acids: CASGLGTGNEQYF. CDR3 in DNA: TGTGCTAGTGGTTTGGGGACAGGGAACGAGCAGTACTTC.

The gene calls are TRBV6-1 and TRBJ1-5; 7 nucleotides align to TRBD1. This CDR3 is built from 14 residues. The germline CDR1 and CDR2 sequences are MNHNS and SASEGT. The junction had 8 bases not matched to a gene; V was cut back by 11 bases and J by 1 base. CDR3 region: CAVWDRVSNQPQHF. As DNA, the CDR3 is TGTGCCGTTTGGGACAGAGTAAGCAATCAGCCCCAGCATTTT.

The chain is built from TRBV6-5 and TRBJ2-3, with D perhaps matching TRBD2 (5 bases). The V end lost 6 bases, the J end lost 5 bases, and 12 bases lay between the germline ends. Germline V gives CDR1 MNHEY, CDR2 SVGAGI. This CDR3 comprises 13 residues. The CDR3 bases are TGTGCCAGCAGCCAAGCGGTGAGAGATACGCAGTATTTT. This codes for CASSQAVRDTQYF.

This clone was picked up one time. The chain combines TRBV6-5 with TRBJ1-1; D not resolved. V was shortened by 6 bases and J by 1 base, with 15 bases between the two germline ends. The CDR3 covers 15 residues. Germline CDR1 MNHEY, CDR2 SVGAGI. This CDR3 is CASSSPTSGNTEAFF. CDR3 sequence (DNA): TGTGCCAGCAGCTCACCTACTTCAGGGAACACTGAAGCTTTCTTT.

The chain employs TRBV29-1 and TRBJ2-3, with D possibly TRBD2 on 6 matching bases. Trimming stripped 4 bases from V and 3 bases from J, with 17 bases between. This CDR3 contains 15 residues. CDR1 and CDR2 (germline): SQVTM, ANQGSEA. CDR3 nucleotides: TGCAGCGTTGTTTTAGCGGACGCCTCTACAGATACGCAGTATTTT. It yields the protein CSVVLADASTDTQYF.

The chain carries TRBV5-5 and TRBJ2-7; the D is unclear. Germline V gene lookup returns CDR1 SGHKS and CDR2 YYEKEE (reference sequence). This CDR3 has 11 residues. The V gene lost 3 bases and the J gene lost 6 bases, with 7 bases spanning the gap. The CDR3 sequence is CASSSMSEQYF. Here the CDR3 DNA reads TGTGCCAGCAGCTCGATGAGCGAGCAGTACTTC.

The rearrangement links TRBV9 to TRBJ2-5; 8 bases align to TRBD1. Germline V gene data show CDR1 as SGDLS and CDR2 as YYNGEE. The CDR3 runs 14 residues. Losses at the gene ends were 0 bases for V and 4 bases for J; bases not matched to a gene: 2. CDR3 coding DNA: TGTGCCAGCAGCGTAGACGGGACAGGAGAGACCCAGTACTTC. Its translation: CASSVDGTGETQYF.

This clone came up once. The chain couples TRBV28 to TRBJ2-1; TRBD2 matches at 7 bases. With 2 bases clipped from V and 7 bases from J, the junction kept 2 bases outside the gene matches. Germline CDR1 reads MDHEN; CDR2 reads SYDVKM. CDR3 size: 13 residues. This CDR3 is CASSLTSVNEQFF. The CDR3, as DNA: TGTGCCAGCAGTTTAACTAGCGTAAATGAGCAGTTCTTC.

This rearrangement joins TRBV2 to TRBJ2-7; 12 bases map to TRBD2. In germline, CDR1 is SNHLY, CDR2 FYNNEI. V shed 5 bases, J shed 5 bases, and the junction held 4 bases outside the gene matches. This CDR3 has 14 residues. The CDR3 DNA reads TGTGCCAGCAGTCCTGCTAGCGGGAGGGACGAGCAGTACTTC. This sequence encodes CASSPASGRDEQYF.

The V call is TRBV5-6, the J call TRBJ1-4; possible D gene TRBD1, 5 bases. V was shortened by 1 base and J by 8 bases, with 9 bases between the two germline ends. Germline CDR1 SGHDT, CDR2 YYEEEE. The CDR3 sequence is 13 residues long. CDR3 nucleotides: TGTGCCAGCAGCTTGCCGGGGGGAGAAAAACTGTTTTTT. Amino acid sequence: CASSLPGGEKLFF.

The chain carries TRBV5-1 and TRBJ2-7; possible D gene TRBD2, 7 bases. Trimming pared 1 base from V and 1 base from J, leaving 12 bases between. The germline V gene encodes CDR1 SGHRS and CDR2 YFSETQ. This CDR3 has 15 residues. The CDR3 DNA is TGCGCCAGCAGCTTGTATGCGGGGGCGTCCTACGAGCAGTACTTC. Residues: CASSLYAGASYEQYF.

This clone appeared a single time. This chain joins TRBV6-1 and TRBJ2-7, with 11 bases lining up with TRBD2. CDR1 and CDR2 (germline): MNHNS, SASEGT. V lost 8 bases, J lost 2 bases, and 5 bases stayed unmatched. The CDR3 spans 14 residues. In DNA, the CDR3 is TGTGCCAGCTCCGATAGCGGGAGGGCCTACGAGCAGTACTTC. This sequence encodes CASSDSGRAYEQYF.

This clone was found once. The chain joins TRBV28 to TRBJ1-5, with D hard to call. V gave up 8 bases and J gave up 3 bases, with 11 bases separating them. Germline-derived CDR1 and CDR2 are MDHEN and SYDVKM. The CDR3 spans 13 residues. The CDR3 protein is CASLAVNNQPQHF. CDR3 DNA: TGTGCCAGCTTGGCAGTAAACAATCAGCCCCAGCATTTT.

The V gene is TRBV11-3, the J gene TRBJ2-7, with 7 bases matching TRBD1. After removal of 5 bases from V and 4 bases from J, the junction contained 8 bases not matched to a gene. Germline CDR1 reads SGHNT; CDR2 reads YENEEA. This CDR3 is built from 14 residues. The CDR3 reads CASSPTGIGYEQYF. CDR3 bases: TGTGCCAGCAGCCCGACAGGGATAGGGTACGAGCAGTACTTC.

The chain has TRBV19 and TRBJ2-7, with 15 positions matching TRBD2. With V trimmed by 6 bases and J by 2 bases, 8 bases remained unmatched. The CDR3 totals 17 residues. Germline V gives CDR1 LNHDA, CDR2 SQIVND (reference sequence). CDR3 residues: CASRRQGTSGGTYEQYF. DNA of the CDR3: TGTGCCAGTAGAAGACAGGGGACTAGCGGGGGGACCTACGAGCAGTACTTC.

The CDR3 region is CASSTNRVSGNTIYF. CDR3 nucleotides: TGTGCCAGCAGTACTAACCGGGTGTCCGGAAACACCATATATTTT. The rearrangement uses TRBV28 and TRBJ1-3, with no clear D. The CDR3 has 15 amino acids. Trimming took 5 bases from V and 4 from J, leaving 15 bases between them. CDR1 and CDR2 from the germline V gene are MDHEN and SYDVKM. The full variable domain, rest sourced from reference TRBV28 and TRBJ1-3, is DVKVTQSSRYLVKRTGEKVFLECVQDMDHENMFWYRQDPGLGLRLIYFSYDVKMKEKGDIPEGYSVSREKKERFSLILESASTNQTSMYLCASSTNRVSGNTIYFGEGSWLTVV.

V usage is TRBV19 and J usage is TRBJ2-3; 9 nucleotides match TRBD1. V shed 6 bases and J 2 bases; nucleotides not matched to a gene: 9. The CDR3 has 16 residues. Germline lookup yields CDR1 LNHDA and CDR2 SQIVND (reference sequence). The CDR3 bases are TGTGCCAGTAGCGGCCCGGGACAGGGATTCACAGATACGCAGTATTTT. Translating it yields CASSGPGQGFTDTQYF.

The chain has TRBV7-9 and TRBJ2-7; D gene ambiguous. From germline, CDR1 is SEHNR and CDR2 FQNEAQ (reference sequence). The CDR3 covers 15 residues. Trimming left V 1 base short and J 0 bases short, with 10 bases between. CDR3 bases: TGTGCCAGCAGCTTAGTGCTCGGATCCTCCTACGAGCAGTACTTC. Protein product: CASSLVLGSSYEQYF.

This sequence joins TRBV27 and TRBJ2-7; D tentatively fits TRBD1 or TRBD2 (5 bases each). The CDR3 is 11 residues long. V was pared by 6 bases and J by 6 bases, with 9 bases between. Germline V CDR1 and CDR2: MNHEY, SMNVEV (reference sequence). The CDR3 spells CASRGVGEQYF. The CDR3 DNA follows: TGTGCCAGCAGGGGGGTAGGCGAGCAGTACTTC.

The chain joins TRBV29-1 to TRBJ1-3; tentatively, D is TRBD1 (5 bases). Trimming stripped 4 bases from V and 0 bases from J, with 10 bases between. The V gene's germline CDR1 is SQVTM and CDR2 ANQGSEA. CDR3 size: 14 residues. CDR3 region: CSVAQTVSGNTIYF. The CDR3 DNA sequence: TGCAGCGTTGCTCAGACAGTCTCTGGAAACACCATATATTTT.

The chain links TRBV19 to TRBJ1-5; a possible D gene is TRBD1 (5 bases). Trimming stripped 8 bases from V and 4 bases from J, with 15 bases between. Germline V gene lookup returns CDR1 LNHDA and CDR2 SQIVND (reference sequence). CDR3 length: 14 amino acids. The CDR3 DNA follows: TGTGCCAGTCGCGACAGAGAGCTTAATCAGCCCCAGCATTTT. This translates into CASRDRELNQPQHF.